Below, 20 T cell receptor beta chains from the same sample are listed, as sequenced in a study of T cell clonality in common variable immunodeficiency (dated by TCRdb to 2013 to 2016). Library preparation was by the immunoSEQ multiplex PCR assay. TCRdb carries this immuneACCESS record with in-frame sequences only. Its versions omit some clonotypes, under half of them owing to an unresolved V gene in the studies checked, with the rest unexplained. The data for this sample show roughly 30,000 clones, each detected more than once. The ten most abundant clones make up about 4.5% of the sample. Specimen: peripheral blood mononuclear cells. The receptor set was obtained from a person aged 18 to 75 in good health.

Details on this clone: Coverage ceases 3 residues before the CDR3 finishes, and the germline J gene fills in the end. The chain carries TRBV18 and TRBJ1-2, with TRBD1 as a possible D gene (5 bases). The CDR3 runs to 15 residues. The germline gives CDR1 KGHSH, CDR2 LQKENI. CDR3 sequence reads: CASSPTVLAKNIYTF. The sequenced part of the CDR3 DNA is TGTGCCAGCTCACCGACAGTACTAGCCAAAAACATC. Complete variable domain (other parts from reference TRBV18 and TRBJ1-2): NAGVMQNPRHLVRRRGQEARLRCSPMKGHSHVYWYRQLPEEGLKFMVYLQKENIIDESGMPKERFSAEFPKEGPSILRIQQVVRGDSAAYFCASSPTVLAKNIYTFGSGTRLTVV.

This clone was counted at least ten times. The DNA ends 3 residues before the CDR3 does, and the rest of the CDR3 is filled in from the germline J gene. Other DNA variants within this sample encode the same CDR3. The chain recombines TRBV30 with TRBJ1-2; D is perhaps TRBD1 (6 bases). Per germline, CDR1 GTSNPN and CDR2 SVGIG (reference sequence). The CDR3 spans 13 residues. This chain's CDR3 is CAWSLSSGAGYTF. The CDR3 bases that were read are TGTGCCTGGAGTCTCAGTTCAGGGGCGGGC.

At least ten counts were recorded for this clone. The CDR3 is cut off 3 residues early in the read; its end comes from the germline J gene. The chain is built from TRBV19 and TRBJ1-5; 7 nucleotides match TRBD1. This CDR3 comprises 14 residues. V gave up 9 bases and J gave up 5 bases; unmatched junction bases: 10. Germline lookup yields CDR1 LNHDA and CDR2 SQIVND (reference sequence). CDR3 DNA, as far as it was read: TGTGCCAGCTACTCGACAGGGAAGGATCAGCCC. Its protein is CASYSTGKDQP. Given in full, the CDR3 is CASYSTGKDQPQHF.

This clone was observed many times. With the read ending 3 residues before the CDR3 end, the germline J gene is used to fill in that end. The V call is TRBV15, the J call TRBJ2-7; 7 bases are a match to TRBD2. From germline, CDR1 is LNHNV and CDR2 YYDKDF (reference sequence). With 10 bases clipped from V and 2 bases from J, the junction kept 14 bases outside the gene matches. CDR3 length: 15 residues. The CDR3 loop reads CANKLPGLNAYEQYF. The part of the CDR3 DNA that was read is TGTGCCAACAAATTACCGGGACTAAACGCCTACGAG.

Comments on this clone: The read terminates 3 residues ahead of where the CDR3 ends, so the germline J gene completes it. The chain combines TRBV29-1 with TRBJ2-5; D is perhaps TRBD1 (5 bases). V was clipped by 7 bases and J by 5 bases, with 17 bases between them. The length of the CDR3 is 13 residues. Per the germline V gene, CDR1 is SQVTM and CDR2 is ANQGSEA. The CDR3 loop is CSAPASGSETQYF. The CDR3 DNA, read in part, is TGCAGCGCCCCCGCCTCAGGGTCGGAGACC.

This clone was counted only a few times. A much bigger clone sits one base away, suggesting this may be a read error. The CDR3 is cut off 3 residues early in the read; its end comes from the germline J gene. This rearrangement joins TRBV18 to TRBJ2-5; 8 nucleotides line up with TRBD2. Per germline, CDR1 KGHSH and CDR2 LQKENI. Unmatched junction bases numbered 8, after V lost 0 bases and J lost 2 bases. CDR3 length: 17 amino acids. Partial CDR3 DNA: TGTGCCAGCTCACCACCGGGAGCGGGAGTCCAACAAGAGACC. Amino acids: CASSPPGAGVQQET. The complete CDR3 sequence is CASSPPGAGVQQETQYF.

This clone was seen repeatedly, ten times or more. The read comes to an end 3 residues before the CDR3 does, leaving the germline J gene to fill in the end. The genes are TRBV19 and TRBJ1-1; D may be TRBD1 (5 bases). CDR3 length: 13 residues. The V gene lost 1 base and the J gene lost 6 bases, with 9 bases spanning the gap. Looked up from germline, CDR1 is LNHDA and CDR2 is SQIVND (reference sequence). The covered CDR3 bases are TGTGCCAGTAGTATAGTCGGGGGAGCTGAA. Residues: CASSIVGGAE. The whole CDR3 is CASSIVGGAEAFF.

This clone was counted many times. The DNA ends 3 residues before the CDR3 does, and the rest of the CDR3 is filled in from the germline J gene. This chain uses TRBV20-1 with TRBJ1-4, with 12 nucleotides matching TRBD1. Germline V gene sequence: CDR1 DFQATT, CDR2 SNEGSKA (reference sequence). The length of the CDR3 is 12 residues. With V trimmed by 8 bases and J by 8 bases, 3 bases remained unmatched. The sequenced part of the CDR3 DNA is TGCAGTATAGGGACAGGGGGCGAAAAA. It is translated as CSIGTGGEK. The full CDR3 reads CSIGTGGEKLFF.

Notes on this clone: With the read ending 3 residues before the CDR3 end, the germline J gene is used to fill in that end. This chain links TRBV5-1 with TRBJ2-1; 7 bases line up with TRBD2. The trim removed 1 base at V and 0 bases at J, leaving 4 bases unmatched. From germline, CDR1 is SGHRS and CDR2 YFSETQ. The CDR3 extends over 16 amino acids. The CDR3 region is CASSLLGGGSYNEQFF. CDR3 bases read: TGCGCCAGCAGCTTGTTGGGCGGGGGCTCCTACAATGAG. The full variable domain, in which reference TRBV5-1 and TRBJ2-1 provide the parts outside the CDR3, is KAGVTQTPRYLIKTRGQQVTLSCSPISGHRSVSWYQQTPGQGLQFLFEYFSETQRNKGNFPGRFSGRQFSNSRSEMNVSTLELGDSALYLCASSLLGGGSYNEQFFGPGTRLTVL.

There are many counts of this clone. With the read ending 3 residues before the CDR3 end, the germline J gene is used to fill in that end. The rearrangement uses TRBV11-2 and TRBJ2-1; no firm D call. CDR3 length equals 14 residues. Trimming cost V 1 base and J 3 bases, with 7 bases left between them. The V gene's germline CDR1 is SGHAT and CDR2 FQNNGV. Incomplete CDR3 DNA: TGTGCCAGCAGCTTAGTCGCGAACTACAATGAG. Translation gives CASSLVANYNE. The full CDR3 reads CASSLVANYNEQFF.

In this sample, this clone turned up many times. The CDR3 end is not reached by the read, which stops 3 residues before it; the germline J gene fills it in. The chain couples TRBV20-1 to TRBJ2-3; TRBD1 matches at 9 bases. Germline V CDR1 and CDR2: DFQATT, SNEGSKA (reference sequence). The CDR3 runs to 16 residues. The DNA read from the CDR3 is TGCAGTGCGCTGAACCAGGGACAGGGCGTCAATCAGCCG. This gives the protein CSALNQGQGVNQP. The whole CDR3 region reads CSALNQGQGVNQPQYF.

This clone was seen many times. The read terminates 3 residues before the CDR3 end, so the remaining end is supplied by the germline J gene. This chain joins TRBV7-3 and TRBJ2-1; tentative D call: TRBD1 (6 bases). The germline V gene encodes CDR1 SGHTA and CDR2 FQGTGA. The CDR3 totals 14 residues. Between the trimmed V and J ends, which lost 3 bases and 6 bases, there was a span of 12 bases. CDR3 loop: CASSFGAGVNEQFF. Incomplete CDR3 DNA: TGTGCCAGCAGCTTTGGGGCAGGGGTCAATGAG. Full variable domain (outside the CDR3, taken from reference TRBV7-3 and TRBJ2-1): GAGVSQTPSNKVTEKGKYVELRCDPISGHTALYWYRQSLGQGPEFLIYFQGTGAADDSGLPNDRFFAVRPEGSVSTLKIQRTERGDSAVYLCASSFGAGVNEQFFGPGTRLTVL.

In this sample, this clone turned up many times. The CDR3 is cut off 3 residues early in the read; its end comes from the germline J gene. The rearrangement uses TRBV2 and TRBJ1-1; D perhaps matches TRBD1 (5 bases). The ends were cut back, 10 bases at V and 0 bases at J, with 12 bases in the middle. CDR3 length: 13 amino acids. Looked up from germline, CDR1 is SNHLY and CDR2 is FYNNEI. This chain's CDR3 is CATGRGLNTEAFF. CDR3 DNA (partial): TGTGCCACGGGGCGGGGTTTGAACACTGAA.

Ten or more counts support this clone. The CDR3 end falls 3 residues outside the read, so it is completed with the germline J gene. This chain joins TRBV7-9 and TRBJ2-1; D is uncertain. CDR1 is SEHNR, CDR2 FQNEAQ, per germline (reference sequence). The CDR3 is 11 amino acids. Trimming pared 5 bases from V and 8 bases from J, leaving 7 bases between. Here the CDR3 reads CASSPRHEQFF. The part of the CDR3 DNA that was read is TGTGCCAGCAGCCCTAGGCATGAG.

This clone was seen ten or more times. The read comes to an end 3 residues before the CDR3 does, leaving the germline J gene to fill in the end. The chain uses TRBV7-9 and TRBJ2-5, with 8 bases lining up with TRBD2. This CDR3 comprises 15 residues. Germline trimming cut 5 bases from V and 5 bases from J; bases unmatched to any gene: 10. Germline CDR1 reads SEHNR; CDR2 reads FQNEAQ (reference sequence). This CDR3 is CASSQTSGGGETQYF. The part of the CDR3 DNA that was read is TGTGCCAGCAGCCAAACTAGCGGTGGGGGGGAGACC.

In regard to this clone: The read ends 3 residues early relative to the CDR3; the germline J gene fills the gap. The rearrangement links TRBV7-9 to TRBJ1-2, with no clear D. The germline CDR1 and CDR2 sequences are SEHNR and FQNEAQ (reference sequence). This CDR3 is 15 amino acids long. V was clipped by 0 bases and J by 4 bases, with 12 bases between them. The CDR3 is CASSLASRASYGYTF. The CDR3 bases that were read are TGTGCCAGCAGCTTAGCGAGTCGAGCTAGCTATGGC.

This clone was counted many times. CDR3 protein: CAWSVTGRYGYTF. Partial CDR3 DNA: TGTGCCTGGAGTGTTACGGGGAGGTATGGC. The chain carries TRBV30 and TRBJ1-2; unclear D gene. The read terminates 3 residues before the CDR3 end, so the remaining end is supplied by the germline J gene. Germline assignment: CDR1 GTSNPN and CDR2 SVGIG (reference sequence). V was pared by 0 bases and J by 5 bases, with 10 bases between. This CDR3 has 13 residues.

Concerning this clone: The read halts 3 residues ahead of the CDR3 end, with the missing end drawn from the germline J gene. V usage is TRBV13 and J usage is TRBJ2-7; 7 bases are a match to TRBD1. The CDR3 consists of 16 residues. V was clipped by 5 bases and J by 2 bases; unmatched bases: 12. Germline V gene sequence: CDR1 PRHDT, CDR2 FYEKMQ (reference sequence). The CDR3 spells CASSLTWGTEPYEQYF. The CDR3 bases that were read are TGTGCCAGCAGCCTAACGTGGGGGACAGAACCCTACGAG.

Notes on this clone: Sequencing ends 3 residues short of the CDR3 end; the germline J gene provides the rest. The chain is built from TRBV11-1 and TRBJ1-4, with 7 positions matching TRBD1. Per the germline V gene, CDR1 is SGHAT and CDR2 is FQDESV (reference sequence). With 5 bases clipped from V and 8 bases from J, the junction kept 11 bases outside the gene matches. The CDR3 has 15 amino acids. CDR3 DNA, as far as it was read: TGTGCCAGCAGCCCCACGGGACAGCCAGAGGAAAAA. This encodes CASSPTGQPEEK. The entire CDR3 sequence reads CASSPTGQPEEKLFF. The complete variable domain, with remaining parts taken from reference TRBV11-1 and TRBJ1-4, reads EAEVAQSPRYKITEKSQAVAFWCDPISGHATLYWYRQILGQGPELLVQFQDESVVDDSQLPKDRFSAERLKGVDSTLKIQPAELGDSAMYLCASSPTGQPEEKLFFGSGTQLSVL.

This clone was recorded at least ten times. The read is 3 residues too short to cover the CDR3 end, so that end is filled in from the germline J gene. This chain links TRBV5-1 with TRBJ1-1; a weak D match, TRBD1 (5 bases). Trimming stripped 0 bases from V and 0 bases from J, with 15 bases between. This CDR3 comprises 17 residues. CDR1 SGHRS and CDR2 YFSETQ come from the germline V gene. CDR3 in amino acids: CASSLGRELLVNTEAFF. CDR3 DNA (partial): TGCGCCAGCAGCTTGGGCAGGGAACTATTGGTGAACACTGAA.